Below are 14 T cell receptor beta chains sequenced from a single sample in a study of tumor-infiltrating lymphocytes in primary liver carcinoma. Researchers generated TCR beta cDNA from around 0.55 ug of total RNA, relying on a constant-region primer. Libraries covering TCR beta were generated through three nested multiplex PCR rounds (using a slightly modified ARM-PCR). TRBV1-TRBV30 forward and Cbeta reverse primers drove the first two roughly 10-cycle rounds. A single record per CDR3 protein comes from TCRdb applying MiXCR to the multiplex PCR reads. The table lists about 350,000 distinct CDR3 sequences, about two thirds of them singletons, with about 6.5% in the top ten. Germline DNA was also extracted, while the blood RNA originated from unsorted whole blood. The specimen sequenced was peripheral blood. The receptors derive from a man aged 40-50 years with primary liver carcinoma and hepatitis B virus infection.

This clonotype appeared once. Just one base apart from a much larger clone, this may be a read error. The V gene is TRBV6-5, the J gene TRBJ2-2; either TRBD1 or TRBD2 may fit D (5 bases each). The CDR3 runs 13 residues. Germline values: CDR1 MNHEY, CDR2 SVGAGI. CDR3 residues: CASSSGITGKLFF. The DNA of the CDR3 is TGTGCCAGCAGTTCAGGGATAACCGGGAAGCTGTTTTTT.

Concerning this clonotype: Just one base apart from a much larger clone, this may be a read error. The chain uses TRBV7-8 and TRBJ2-3; D ambiguous. Germline loops: CDR1 SGHVS, CDR2 FQNEAQ. The CDR3 contains 13 residues. Trimming shortened V by 6 bases and J by 3 bases, and 10 bases separated the two germline ends. This chain's CDR3 is CASSTVGTDTQYF. In nucleotides, the CDR3 is TGTGCCAGCAGTACGGTGGGTACAGATACGCAGTATTTT.

On this clonotype itself: A junction end diverges from the germline sequence, so it may reflect a read error. As DNA, the CDR3 is TGTTCCAGCATCGGGGGACTAGCGGGTTCCCACGAGCAGTACTTC. Its protein is CSSIGGLAGSHEQYF. The chain is built from TRBV28 and TRBJ2-7, with TRBD2 identical over 12 bases. Germline values: CDR1 MDHEN, CDR2 SYDVKM. The CDR3 sequence is 15 residues long. The whole variable domain, remainder taken from reference TRBV28 and TRBJ2-7, is DVKVTQSSRYLVKRTGEKVFLECVQDMDHENMFWYRQDPGLGLRLIYFSYDVKMKEKGDIPEGYSVSREKKERFSLILESASTNQTSMYLCSSIGGLAGSHEQYFGPGTRLTVT.

Details on this clonotype: An end of the junction does not agree with germline; a read error may underlie this. The chain carries TRBV29-1 and TRBJ1-2; D unresolved. This CDR3 contains 11 residues. The germline V gene has CDR1 SQVTM and CDR2 ANQGSEA. The CDR3 nucleotides are TGCAGCGTTCGAGGGATGAGTGGCTACATCTTC. Translating it yields CSVRGMSGYIF.

This chain links TRBV12-3 or TRBV12-4 with TRBJ2-5; TRBD2 matches 15 bases. Trimming at V came to 7 bases and at J to 7 bases, leaving 16 bases not matched to a gene. This CDR3 region has 18 residues. The CDR3 coding sequence is TGTGCCAGCATCAGCGGGACTAGCGGGAGGAGGGTCGTAGGGACCCAGTACTTC. Protein: CASISGTSGRRVVGTQYF.

In the case of this clonotype: At one of its ends the junction is not consistent with the germline gene, which may arise from a read error. This rearrangement joins TRBV4-3 to TRBJ2-6; D ambiguous. This CDR3 comprises 16 residues. From germline, CDR1 is LGHNA and CDR2 YSLEER. As DNA, the CDR3 is TGCGCCAGCAGCCAAGCTGAGTCCTCTGGGGTCAACGTCCTGACTTTC. Translation gives CASSQAESSGVNVLTF.

This clonotype was counted ten times or more. The chain recombines TRBV10-3 with TRBJ1-2; 8 positions agree with TRBD1. Unmatched junction bases numbered 6, after V lost 11 bases and J lost 7 bases. Germline CDR1 is ENHRY and CDR2 is SYGVKD. The length of the CDR3 is 11 residues. The CDR3 region is CAPQGAFGYTF. The DNA of the CDR3 is TGTGCCCCGCAGGGGGCTTTTGGCTACACCTTC.

Comment on this clonotype: A junction boundary mismatches the germline segment, possibly from a read error. The chain's CDR3 is CVSSFNERGRGYEQYF. CDR3 sequence (DNA): TGTGTCAGCAGCTTTAACGAGCGGGGACGGGGCTACGAGCAGTACTTC. The genes are TRBV5-6 and TRBJ2-7; TRBD2 aligns across 7 bases. The CDR3 is 16 residues long. Germline CDR1 and CDR2: SGHDT and YYEEEE.

Concerning this clonotype: The germline gene is not matched at one end of the junction; a read error may be the cause. The CDR3: CPGSLRQGAVTEAFF. The CDR3 DNA follows: TGCCCCGGCAGCTTAAGGCAGGGGGCCGTCACTGAAGCTTTCTTT. This chain connects TRBV11-1 to TRBJ1-1, with 8 bases matching TRBD1. The germline gives CDR1 SGHAT, CDR2 FQDESV (reference sequence). This CDR3 has 15 residues.

For this clonotype: A junction end diverges from the germline sequence, so it may reflect a read error. This chain links TRBV7-9 with TRBJ2-1; D perhaps matches TRBD1 (5 bases). The CDR3 runs 15 residues. Germline V gives CDR1 SEHNR, CDR2 FQNEAQ (reference sequence). Written as DNA, the CDR3 is TGTGCCAGCAGTGACAGTTTATCTGAGAACAATGAACAGTCCTTC. This codes for CASSDSLSENNEQSF.

On this clonotype itself: The junction differs from germline at one of its ends, possibly a read error. The chain has TRBV11-3 and TRBJ2-1; possibly TRBD1 for D (5 bases). This CDR3 contains 12 residues. Germline V gene lookup returns CDR1 SGHNT and CDR2 YENEEA. CDR3: CASSNKDIEQLF. The CDR3 DNA reads as TGTGCCAGCAGCAACAAGGACATTGAGCAGTTATTC.

As concerns this clonotype: Because it lacks the conserved phenylalanine or tryptophan at the end, this CDR3 is likely a read error. This chain joins TRBV11-2 and TRBJ1-5, with D perhaps matching TRBD1 (6 bases). The CDR3 extends over 17 amino acids. CDR1 and CDR2 from the germline V gene are SGHAT and FQNNGV. In DNA form, the CDR3 reads TGTACCAACAGCTTAGTAGGGGTAACAGGGAGCAATCAGCCCCAGCATTAT. It codes for CTNSLVGVTGSNQPQHY.

Turning to this clonotype: A much larger clone lies a single base off, so this may be a read error. The chain is built from TRBV6-5 and TRBJ2-7; 8 bases align to TRBD1. This CDR3 is built from 16 residues. CDR1 MNHEY and CDR2 SVGAGI come from the germline V gene. Unmatched junction bases numbered 13, after V lost 7 bases and J lost 2 bases. CDR3 sequence reads: CASNYTGTGSPYEQYF. The CDR3 DNA reads TGTGCCAGCAATTATACAGGGACAGGATCTCCCTACGAGCAGTACTTC.

This chain uses TRBV11-2 with TRBJ2-3, with 7 nucleotides matching TRBD2. Germline trimming cut 9 bases from V and 0 bases from J; bases unmatched to any gene: 12. The CDR3 contains 16 residues. Germline V gives CDR1 SGHAT, CDR2 FQNNGV. The CDR3 loop reads CASIPNSGLSTDTQYF. The DNA for the CDR3 is TGTGCCAGTATCCCCAATAGCGGGCTTAGCACAGATACGCAGTATTTT.